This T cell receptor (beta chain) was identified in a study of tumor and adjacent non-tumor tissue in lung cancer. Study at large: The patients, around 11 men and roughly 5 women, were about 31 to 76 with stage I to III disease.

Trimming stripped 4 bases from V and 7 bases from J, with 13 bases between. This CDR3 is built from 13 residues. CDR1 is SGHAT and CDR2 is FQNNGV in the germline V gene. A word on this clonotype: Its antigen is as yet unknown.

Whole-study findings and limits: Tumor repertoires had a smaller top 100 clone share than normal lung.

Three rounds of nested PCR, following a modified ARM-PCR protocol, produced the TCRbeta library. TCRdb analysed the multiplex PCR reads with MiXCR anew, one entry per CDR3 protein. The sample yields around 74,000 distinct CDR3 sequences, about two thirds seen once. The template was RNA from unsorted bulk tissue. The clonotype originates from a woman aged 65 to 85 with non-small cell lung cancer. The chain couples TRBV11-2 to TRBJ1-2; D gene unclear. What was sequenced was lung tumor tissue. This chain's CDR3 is CASSSTRVTGYTF. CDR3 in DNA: TGTGCCAGCAGCTCGACAAGGGTTACTGGCTACACCTTC.